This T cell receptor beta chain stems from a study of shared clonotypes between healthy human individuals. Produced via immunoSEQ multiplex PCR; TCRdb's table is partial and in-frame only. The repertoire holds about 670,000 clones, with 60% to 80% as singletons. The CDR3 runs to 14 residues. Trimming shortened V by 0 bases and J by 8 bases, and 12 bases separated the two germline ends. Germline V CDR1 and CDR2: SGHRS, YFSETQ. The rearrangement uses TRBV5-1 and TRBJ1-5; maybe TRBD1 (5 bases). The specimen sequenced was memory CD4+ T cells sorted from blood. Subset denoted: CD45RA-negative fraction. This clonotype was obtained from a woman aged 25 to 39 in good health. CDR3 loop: CASSLVQGSEPQHF. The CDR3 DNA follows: TGCGCCAGCAGCTTGGTGCAGGGCAGCGAGCCCCAGCATTTT.